One sample yielded the 25 T cell receptor beta chains listed below, sequenced in a study of T cells after yellow fever vaccination. TCRdb called the 5' RACE reads again in MiXCR, with one record for every CDR3 protein. The sample shows over 300,000 distinct CDR3 sequences, roughly 7% of them seen only once. Sequenced here: PBMCs, sampled more than 35 days after the first yellow fever vaccination. The receptor source for this set is a man aged 18 to 29 who received the YFV17D yellow fever vaccine.

This clonotype was counted between two and nine times. The V call is TRBV7-9, the J call TRBJ1-1, with D uncertain. The CDR3 runs 15 residues. V was pared by 2 bases and J by 0 bases, with 10 bases between. CDR1 SEHNR and CDR2 FQNEAQ come from the germline V gene (reference sequence). CDR3: CASSLLGELNTEAFF. The CDR3 DNA reads as TGTGCCAGCAGCTTACTCGGGGAACTGAACACTGAAGCTTTCTTT.

The chain has TRBV12-3 or TRBV12-4 and TRBJ2-7; the D is unclear. This CDR3 region has 13 residues. V lost 2 bases to trimming and J lost 1 base, with 6 bases between them. CDR3 protein: CASSLWGSYEQYF. The CDR3 DNA reads as TGTGCCAGCAGTTTATGGGGTTCCTACGAGCAGTACTTC.

The V call is TRBV7-9, the J call TRBJ2-7; TRBD1 matches 8 bases. This CDR3 spans 13 amino acids. Germline V CDR1 and CDR2: SEHNR, FQNEAQ (reference sequence). Trimming removed 6 bases from V and 7 bases from J; junction bases left unmatched: 8. The CDR3 reads CASSLTRTGEQYV. The CDR3 coding sequence is TGTGCCAGCAGTCTAACCCGGACAGGGGAGCAGTACGTC.

This rearrangement joins TRBV7-6 to TRBJ2-5; D unclear. The V end was cut by 2 bases, the J end by 0 bases, with 13 bases between. Germline CDR1 is SGHVS and CDR2 is FNYEAQ. CDR3 length: 16 residues. In nucleotides, the CDR3 is TGTGCCAGCAGCTTAAATCCAGGATCGTACCAAGAGACCCAGTACTTC. Translation gives CASSLNPGSYQETQYF. Looking up the rest from reference TRBV7-6 and TRBJ2-5 gives the full variable domain: GAGVSQSPRYKVTKRGQDVALRCDPISGHVSLYWYRQALGQGPEFLTYFNYEAQQDKSGLPNDRFSAERPEGSISTLTIQRTEQRDSAMYRCASSLNPGSYQETQYFGPGTRLLVL.

The genes are TRBV12-3 or TRBV12-4 and TRBJ1-5; D remains unclear. The CDR3 loop spans 9 amino acids. V was pared by 9 bases and J by 11 bases, with 8 bases between. CDR3 DNA sequence: TGTGCCAGTGGGAGTACCCAGCATTTT. Translating gives CASGSTQHF.

This clonotype was observed many times. The chain uses TRBV20-1 and TRBJ2-1; 13 bases are shared with TRBD2. Germline V CDR1 and CDR2: DFQATT, SNEGSKA (reference sequence). The junction had 7 bases not matched to a gene; V was cut back by 6 bases and J by 5 bases. CDR3 size: 15 residues. CDR3 sequence (DNA): TGCAGTGCCCCACTAGCGGGGGGGCGCGACAATGAGCAGTTCTTC. Protein product: CSAPLAGGRDNEQFF.

The CDR3 spells CSARARLGNQPQHF. The CDR3 DNA reads as TGCAGTGCTAGGGCCAGGTTGGGCAATCAGCCCCAGCATTTT. The rearrangement uses TRBV20-1 and TRBJ1-5; D unresolved. V was pared by 3 bases and J by 2 bases, with 11 bases between. Germline CDR1 is DFQATT and CDR2 is SNEGSKA (reference sequence). The CDR3 length is 14 residues.

The V gene is TRBV4-3, the J gene TRBJ2-5; TRBD1 matches at 9 bases. CDR3 length: 15 amino acids. V was pared by 1 base and J by 5 bases, with 5 bases of the junction left unmatched. Germline CDR1 and CDR2: LGHNA and YSLEER. CDR3 DNA sequence: TGCGCCAGCAGCCAAGCCGGGACAGGGCCCGAGACCCAGTACTTC. Encoded protein: CASSQAGTGPETQYF.

This clonotype showed up many times. The chain recombines TRBV19 with TRBJ1-1; 7 bases are shared with TRBD1. Germline CDR1 reads LNHDA; CDR2 reads SQIVND (reference sequence). V shed 1 base, J shed 5 bases, and the junction held 4 bases outside the gene matches. The CDR3 consists of 14 residues. CDR3 region: CASSIGQGRTEAFF. CDR3 nucleotide sequence: TGTGCCAGTAGTATAGGACAGGGCAGAACTGAAGCTTTCTTT.

This clonotype occurred a few times. The rearrangement uses TRBV11-2 and TRBJ2-1; possible D gene TRBD1, 6 bases. Germline CDR1 reads SGHAT; CDR2 reads FQNNGV. V was cut by 6 bases and J by 8 bases, with 17 bases left in between. The CDR3 has 14 amino acids. DNA for the CDR3: TGTGCCAGCAGTTTGGACAGACAGGAACATGAGCAGTTCTTC. Amino acid sequence: CASSLDRQEHEQFF.

The V and J genes are TRBV20-1 and TRBJ1-6; D not certain. The CDR3 extends over 16 amino acids. Germline V gene lookup returns CDR1 DFQATT and CDR2 SNEGSKA (reference sequence). V lost 3 bases and J lost 6, with 18 bases in between. The CDR3 loop is CSARGPWESGNSPLHF. The DNA for the CDR3 is TGCAGTGCTAGGGGCCCATGGGAGAGCGGTAATTCACCCCTCCACTTT.

The CDR3 spells CASSTLDRASYEQYF. DNA of the CDR3: TGTGCCAGCAGCACCTTGGACAGGGCTTCCTACGAGCAGTACTTC. The chain employs TRBV7-9 and TRBJ2-7, with TRBD1 matching 8 bases. Germline V lookup: CDR1 SEHNR, CDR2 FQNEAQ (reference sequence). V lost 5 bases to trimming and J lost 1 base; unmatched junction nucleotides: 7. The CDR3 is made up of 15 amino acids.

This clonotype was observed a few times. V gene TRBV20-1 combines with J gene TRBJ1-2, with D maybe TRBD1 (6 bases). The CDR3 has 13 residues. CDR1 and CDR2 from the germline V gene are DFQATT and SNEGSKA (reference sequence). Trimming pared 5 bases from V and 6 bases from J, leaving 16 bases between. Here the CDR3 reads CSAPNAGANGYTF. The DNA of the CDR3 is TGCAGTGCTCCAAATGCAGGGGCGAATGGCTACACCTTC.

This clonotype was seen repeatedly, ten times or more. V is TRBV5-1 and J is TRBJ2-1; D perhaps matches TRBD2 (6 bases). The CDR3 extends over 16 amino acids. Looked up from germline, CDR1 is SGHRS and CDR2 is YFSETQ. Trimming left V 2 bases short and J 4 bases short, with 16 bases between. The CDR3 loop is CASSLQPSGQYNEQFF. The DNA for the CDR3 is TGCGCCAGCAGCTTACAACCCAGCGGGCAGTACAATGAGCAGTTCTTC. The full variable domain, completed using reference TRBV5-1 and TRBJ2-1, is KAGVTQTPRYLIKTRGQQVTLSCSPISGHRSVSWYQQTPGQGLQFLFEYFSETQRNKGNFPGRFSGRQFSNSRSEMNVSTLELGDSALYLCASSLQPSGQYNEQFFGPGTRLTVL.

The chain couples TRBV24-1 to TRBJ2-1; maybe TRBD1 (8 bases). This CDR3 spans 16 amino acids. Germline V gene lookup returns CDR1 KGHDR and CDR2 SFDVKD. Deletions cut 3 bases from V and 0 bases from J, with 11 bases between. The CDR3 here is CATSDTGGASYNEQFF. CDR3 bases: TGTGCCACCAGTGATACAGGGGGGGCCTCCTACAATGAGCAGTTCTTC.

The CDR3 region has the DNA TGTGCCAGCAGCCAAGACGGGACGCTGAATGAAGCTTTCTTT. It encodes CASSQDGTLNEAFF. The J gene is TRBJ1-1, the V gene TRBV4-2; D might be TRBD1 (5 bases). The CDR3 consists of 14 residues. V lost 0 bases to trimming and J lost 7 bases, with 12 bases between them. CDR1 LGHNA and CDR2 YNFKEQ come from the germline V gene.

This clonotype was counted only a few times. This rearrangement joins TRBV7-2 to TRBJ2-1; 8 bases map to TRBD1. CDR3 length equals 15 residues. The J segment lost 4 bases and the V segment lost 4 bases, leaving 6 bases of the junction unmatched. Germline CDR1 is SGHTA and CDR2 is FQGNSA. CDR3 DNA: TGTGCCAGCAGCTCGACAAGACAGGGGTACAATGAGCAGTTCTTC. As protein: CASSSTRQGYNEQFF. Combining the CDR3 with reference TRBV7-2 and TRBJ2-1 gives the whole variable domain GAGVSQSPSNKVTEKGKDVELRCDPISGHTALYWYRQSLGQGLEFLIYFQGNSAPDKSGLPSDRFSAERTGGSVSTLTIQRTQQEDSAVYLCASSSTRQGYNEQFFGPGTRLTVL.

The V call is TRBV7-2, the J call TRBJ1-1; D gene ambiguous. V dropped 5 bases and J dropped 0 bases, with 16 bases sitting between them. This CDR3 comprises 16 residues. Germline CDR1 and CDR2: SGHTA and FQGNSA. The chain's CDR3 is CASSLTPSHLNTEAFF. The CDR3 DNA reads TGTGCCAGCAGCCTAACTCCCAGCCATCTGAACACTGAAGCTTTCTTT.

This clonotype came up a few times. V gene TRBV6-2 or TRBV6-3 combines with J gene TRBJ2-7; D may be TRBD1 (6 bases). Germline values: CDR1 MNHEY, CDR2 SVGEGT. This CDR3 is built from 14 residues. Trimming removed 4 bases from V and 2 bases from J, with 12 bases in between. The CDR3: CASSSYDRTYEQYV. The CDR3 coding sequence is TGTGCCAGCAGTTCCTATGACAGGACCTACGAGCAGTACGTC.

This sequence joins TRBV6-5 and TRBJ2-3; 7 bases fit TRBD1. Germline-derived CDR1 and CDR2 are MNHEY and SVGAGI. CDR3 length: 16 residues. V gave up 2 bases and J gave up 0 bases; unmatched junction bases: 5. Here the CDR3 reads CASSYGTEQSTDTQYF. CDR3 nucleotide sequence: TGTGCCAGCAGTTACGGGACAGAACAAAGCACAGATACGCAGTATTTT.

The rearrangement joins TRBV5-5 to TRBJ2-3; TRBD1 matches 9 bases. Germline trimming cut 4 bases from V and 3 bases from J; bases unmatched to any gene: 6. CDR1 is SGHKS and CDR2 is YYEKEE in the germline V gene (reference sequence). The CDR3 is 15 residues long. DNA for the CDR3: TGTGCCAGCAGCCCCTCCGGGACAGGGACAGATACGCAGTATTTT. Protein: CASSPSGTGTDTQYF.

The chain is built from TRBV29-1 and TRBJ2-3, with a possible D match to TRBD2 (6 bases). Germline lookup yields CDR1 SQVTM and CDR2 ANQGSEA. The CDR3 has 14 residues. With 6 bases removed from V and 5 bases from J, the gap between germline ends came to 18 bases. CDR3 sequence reads: CSVERNHGGDTQYF. For the CDR3, the DNA is TGCAGCGTCGAGCGGAACCACGGGGGAGATACGCAGTATTTT.

This clonotype was detected only a few times. V gene TRBV7-9 combines with J gene TRBJ1-2; no clear D. Deletions cut 5 bases from V and 1 base from J, with 11 bases between. Germline values: CDR1 SEHNR, CDR2 FQNEAQ (reference sequence). The CDR3 length is 14 residues. CDR3: CASSHMGSNYGYTF. The CDR3 DNA reads as TGTGCCAGCAGCCACATGGGGAGTAACTATGGCTACACCTTC.

This clonotype was detected many times. The rearrangement links TRBV5-5 to TRBJ2-5, with a weak D call TRBD2 (5 bases). This CDR3 has 14 residues. CDR1 SGHKS and CDR2 YYEKEE come from the germline V gene (reference sequence). Trimming pared 2 bases from V and 2 bases from J, leaving 10 bases between. The CDR3, as DNA: TGTGCCAGCAGCTTAGCGGTTCTTCAAGAGACCCAGTACTTC. Translated, it gives CASSLAVLQETQYF.

This clonotype has at least ten counts. This chain connects TRBV20-1 to TRBJ1-2; weak D call: TRBD1 (6 bases). Germline V lookup: CDR1 DFQATT, CDR2 SNEGSKA (reference sequence). V was shortened by 6 bases and J by 3 bases, with 11 bases between the two germline ends. The CDR3 is 12 amino acids. The CDR3 bases are TGCAGTGCCCCACCAGGGGACTATGGCTACACCTTC. This codes for CSAPPGDYGYTF.